In this sample, the clone carrying this T cell receptor beta chain turned up many times. Its antigen is still unknown. These data originate in a study of T-cell reconstitution after alpha-beta-depleted transplantation in children. Whole-study results and caveats: The high TCRbeta diversity at day 60 in some patients came from surviving recipient T cells and thymic progenitors. Reports say that about two months after transplant, the alpha-beta T cells came out of several hundred graft clones that had expanded.

Unique molecular identifiers featured in how the TCRbeta library was prepared. TCRdb re-derived calls from the PCR reads in MiXCR, one entry per CDR3 protein. This sample carries more than 400,000 distinct CDR3 sequences, about an eighth of them seen once, and the ten largest clones take 14%. The origin of this receptor is a female patient between 2 and 15 years old who had a stem cell transplant for aplastic anemia, so the T cells may come from the graft donor. The starting material was PBMCs, mostly from graft donor cells, obtained 180 days after TCRalphabeta/CD19-depleted stem cell transplant.

The CDR3 DNA reads as TGTGCCAGCAGCCTCCCCGGAACCGGACAGTCCTACGAGCAGTACTTC. As protein: CASSLPGTGQSYEQYF. This sequence joins TRBV28 and TRBJ2-7, with TRBD1 as a possible D gene (6 bases). The V end was cut by 6 bases, the J end by 1 base, with 19 bases between. CDR1 and CDR2 from the germline V gene are MDHEN and SYDVKM. The CDR3 covers 16 residues. Full variable domain (remainder filled in from reference TRBV28 and TRBJ2-7): DVKVTQSSRYLVKRTGEKVFLECVQDMDHENMFWYRQDPGLGLRLIYFSYDVKMKEKGDIPEGYSVSREKKERFSLILESASTNQTSMYLCASSLPGTGQSYEQYFGPGTRLTVT.